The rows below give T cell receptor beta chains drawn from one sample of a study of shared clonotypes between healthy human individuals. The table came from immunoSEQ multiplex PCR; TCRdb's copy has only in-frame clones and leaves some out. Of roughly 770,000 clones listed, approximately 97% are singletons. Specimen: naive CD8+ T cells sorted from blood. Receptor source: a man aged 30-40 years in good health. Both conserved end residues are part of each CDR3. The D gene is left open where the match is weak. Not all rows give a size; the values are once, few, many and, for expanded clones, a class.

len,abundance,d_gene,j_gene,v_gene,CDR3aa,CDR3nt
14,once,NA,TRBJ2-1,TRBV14,CASSSHRRYNEQFF,TGTGCCAGCAGCTCCCACAGGAGATACAATGAGCAGTTCTTC
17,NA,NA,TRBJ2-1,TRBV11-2,CASSLDGLAGSYNEQFF,TGTGCCAGCAGCTTAGACGGGTTGGCGGGCTCCTACAATGAGCAGTTCTTC
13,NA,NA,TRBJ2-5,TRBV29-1,CSVTERLQETQYF,TGCAGCGTTACTGAGCGGCTACAAGAGACCCAGTACTTC
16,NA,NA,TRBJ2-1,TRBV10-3,CAISERGTGTSNEQFF,TGTGCCATCAGTGAGAGGGGGACCGGGACGAGCAATGAGCAGTTCTTC
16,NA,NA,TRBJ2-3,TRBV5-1,CASSFNGAAALNTQYF,TGCGCCAGCAGTTTCAATGGGGCTGCCGCTCTTAATACGCAGTATTTT
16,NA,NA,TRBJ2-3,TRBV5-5,CASSNGLVSSTDTQYF,TGTGCCAGCAGTAACGGATTGGTGTCTAGCACAGATACGCAGTATTTT
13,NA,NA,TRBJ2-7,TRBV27,CASSSHRAYEQYF,TGTGCCAGCAGTTCCCACAGGGCTTACGAGCAGTACTTC
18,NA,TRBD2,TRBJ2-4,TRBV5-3,CARSPGLAGISAKNIQYF,TGTGCCAGAAGCCCCGGACTAGCGGGAATATCCGCCAAAAACATTCAGTACTTC
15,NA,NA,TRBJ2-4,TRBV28,CASSLDPGAQNIQYF,TGTGCCAGCAGTTTAGACCCAGGGGCCCAAAACATTCAGTACTTC
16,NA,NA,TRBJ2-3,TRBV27,CASRDRRPPITDTQYF,TGTGCCAGCCGAGACAGGCGTCCCCCTATCACAGATACGCAGTATTTT
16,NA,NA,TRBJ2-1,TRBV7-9,CASSLAGGIAYNEQFF,TGTGCCAGCAGCTTAGCCGGCGGGATAGCGTACAATGAGCAGTTCTTC
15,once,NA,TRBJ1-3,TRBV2,CASSDPVRTGNTIYF,TGTGCCAGCAGTGACCCGGTTAGGACTGGAAACACCATATATTTT
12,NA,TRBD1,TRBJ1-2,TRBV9,CASRDRAAGYTF,TGTGCCAGCAGGGACAGGGCTGCCGGCTACACCTTC
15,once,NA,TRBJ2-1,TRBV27,CASSPTRDPSDEQFF,TGTGCCAGCAGCCCTACAAGGGACCCCTCCGATGAGCAGTTCTTC
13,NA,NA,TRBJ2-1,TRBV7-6,CASSRHGANEQFF,TGTGCCAGCAGCCGGCATGGGGCTAATGAGCAGTTCTTC
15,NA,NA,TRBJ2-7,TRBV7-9,CASSLGTGPGNEQYF,TGTGCCAGCAGCTTAGGCACCGGGCCGGGGAACGAGCAGTACTTC
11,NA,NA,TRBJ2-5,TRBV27,CATTRGETQYF,TGTGCCACAACCCGGGGGGAGACCCAGTACTTC
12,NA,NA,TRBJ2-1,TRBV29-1,CSVELRFNEQFF,TGCAGCGTCGAGCTCCGGTTCAATGAGCAGTTCTTC
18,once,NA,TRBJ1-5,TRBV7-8,CASSLAGTMGIGLQPQHF,TGTGCCAGCAGCTTAGCGGGGACCATGGGCATCGGGCTTCAGCCCCAGCATTTT
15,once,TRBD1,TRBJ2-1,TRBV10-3,CAISESAGGYNEQFF,TGTGCCATCAGTGAGTCGGCAGGGGGATATAATGAGCAGTTCTTC
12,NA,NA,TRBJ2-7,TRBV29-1,CSVVTGPYEQYF,TGCAGCGTTGTTACAGGGCCCTACGAGCAGTACTTC
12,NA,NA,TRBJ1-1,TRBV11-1,CASRRGYTEAFF,TGTGCCAGCAGGCGGGGGTACACTGAAGCTTTCTTT
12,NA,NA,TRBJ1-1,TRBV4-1,CASSQEGNKAFF,TGCGCCAGCAGCCAAGAGGGAAATAAAGCTTTCTTT
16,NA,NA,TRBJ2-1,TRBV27,CASSLRGGTSYNEQFF,TGTGCCAGCAGTTTAAGGGGCGGGACCTCCTACAATGAGCAGTTCTTC
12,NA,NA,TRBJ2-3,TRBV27,CASSSGSDTQYF,TGTGCCAGCAGTTCAGGGTCAGATACGCAGTATTTT
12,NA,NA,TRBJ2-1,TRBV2,CASRGSYNEQFF,TGTGCCAGCAGAGGGAGCTACAATGAGCAGTTCTTC
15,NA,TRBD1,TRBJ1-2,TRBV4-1,CASSQDPEGAGGYTF,TGCGCCAGCAGCCAAGATCCTGAGGGGGCTGGGGGCTACACCTTC
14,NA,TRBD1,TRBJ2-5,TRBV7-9,CASGPYRGYETQYF,TGTGCCAGCGGACCTTACAGGGGTTATGAGACCCAGTACTTC
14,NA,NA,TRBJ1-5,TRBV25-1,CASSADSLNQPQHF,TGTGCCAGCAGTGCCGACAGCCTCAATCAGCCCCAGCATTTT